This T cell receptor beta chain was sequenced in a study of regulatory T cells in long-lasting Graves disease (dated by TCRdb to the early 2020s). Some background on the complete study: Persistent Graves' disease was defined as persistently positive TSH receptor autoantibodies together with antithyroid drug treatment for over 5 years. The study was registered as a clinical trial and conducted in China. Peripheral blood TCR sequencing and RNA sequencing compared persistent Graves' disease patients with newly diagnosed Graves' disease patients. Antithyroid drugs had been taken for about 10.3 years on average by persistent Graves' disease patients in the clinical cohort. TCR sequencing covered some 13 persistent and about 20 newly diagnosed Graves' disease patients, around 33 samples in total. What the study reported, not specific to this receptor: A larger number of public clonotypes was shared among persistent patients (fewer than 3,000) than among newly diagnosed patients (approximately 1,000). Sequencing and analysis were restricted to the TCR beta chain. Compared with newly diagnosed patients, persistent Graves' disease patients had lower TCR Shannon entropy and fewer highly expanded clones, which suggests clonal expansion. The study examined only peripheral blood because the primary lesion, thyroid tissue, could not be accessed. The authors noted that the small sample size was a limitation that may lower accuracy.

What this sample's time point label stands for: persistent/refractory GD, antithyroid drugs over 5 years with positive TRAb. For both TCR sequencing and RNA sequencing, RNA was extracted from PBMCs using TRIzol. The diagnosis of Graves' disease followed American Thyroid Association guidelines. Recruitment of patients was carried out at an endocrinology department in Xi'an, China. Each patient gave about 9.1 milliliters of peripheral blood, collected in an EDTA anticoagulant tube. PBMCs were isolated by Ficoll Paque Plus density gradient separation without further T cell sorting. An Agilent 2100 Bioanalyzer and agarose gel were used to check RNA quality, and a NanoDrop 2000 was used to measure RNA concentration. The receptor library was made with multiplex PCR. Sequencing used an Illumina HiSeq 4000. TCR beta libraries were built with iRepertoire HTBI primers and Arm-PCR amplification of CDR3 regions. PCR products were gel purified before sequencing. In the paper's pipeline: Across samples, about 64 TRBV and 15 or so TRBJ segments were identified and used for gene usage analysis of CDR3 amino acid clonotypes. COPE and FqMerger were used to merge the filtered high-quality paired reads into contigs. Contigs were aligned with BLAST to IMGT TRBV, TRBD and TRBJ reference genes, and CDR3 was defined per IMGT. Any clonotype with a frequency above 0.1% was classified as a highly expanded clone. Repertoire diversity was measured by Shannon entropy, and V-J evenness by the Gini coefficient. A clonotype found in more than one individual was treated as public. In-frame beta chains were kept once TCRdb had trimmed the public reads at Q25 with fastp and called clones with MiXCR. Under each unique CDR3 protein, matching rows form one entry showing the most common genes and DNA. Here the V and J calls rest on TCRdb's processing, not on the authors' analysis. The sample profile shows 450,000 or so distinct CDR3 sequences; about a fifth of them were found once. The top ten constitute 7.8% of the sample.

Turning to this clonotype: Its antigen specificity is not known. It has no much larger one-base neighbor in the sample; base qualities were not kept.

The sequenced sample was peripheral blood mononuclear cells (PBMCs), obtained when the disease was refractory, from a patient treated with antithyroid drugs. The source of this sequence is a female donor with Graves disease.

The CDR3 reads as follows: CASSLLTTDTQYF. The DNA is TGTGCCAGCAGCTTGCTGACCACAGATACGCAGTATTTT. The chain links TRBV11-2 with TRBJ2-3, with an unclear D gene assignment. As encoded in the germline V gene, CDR1 is SGHAT while CDR2 is FQNNGV. The CDR3, cysteine through phenylalanine, is 13 amino acids long. Only the CDR3 portion is preserved as DNA: 39 bases, with reading frame beginning at the first base. Relative to germline, V is 3 bases shorter and J is 2 bases shorter, with 6 bases between their ends.